The clone carrying this TCR beta chain was recorded many times. The antigen remains unidentified. RNA transcripts were the template for amplifying TCR beta CDR3 regions. HTBI primers were employed in a first-round RT-PCR of the TCR CDR3. From the multiplex PCR reads, TCRdb called clonotypes with MiXCR, one entry per CDR3 protein. The sample lists approximately 430,000 distinct CDR3 sequences, roughly 14% occurring once. The sample is drawn from a study of T cells in Graves' hyperthyroidism and ophthalmopathy. Regarding the study as a whole: Separation of ophthalmopathy from stable hyperthyroidism was achieved by a 13 V-J model. Most clonotypes expanded in thyroid above 0.001 were likewise present in blood.

The CDR3 has 17 amino acids. Germline V gives CDR1 SNHLY, CDR2 FYNNEI. V shed 6 bases and J 2 bases; nucleotides not matched to a gene: 11. At least 3 on the Clinical Activity Score was recorded for ophthalmopathy patients, who also had NOSPECS grade at least 4 and duration under 3 months. Each diagnosis was grounded in clinical symptoms, serum thyroxine and TRAb, thyroid ultrasound, and orbital computed tomography. The chain recombines TRBV2 with TRBJ1-3; TRBD1 aligns across 9 bases. This receptor was identified in a young man with Graves' ophthalmopathy. Sequencing input: blood. Here the CDR3 DNA reads TGTGCCAGCAGGAGCCGGGACAGGGCGTTCACTGGAAACACCATATATTTT. Translating it yields CASRSRDRAFTGNTIYF.